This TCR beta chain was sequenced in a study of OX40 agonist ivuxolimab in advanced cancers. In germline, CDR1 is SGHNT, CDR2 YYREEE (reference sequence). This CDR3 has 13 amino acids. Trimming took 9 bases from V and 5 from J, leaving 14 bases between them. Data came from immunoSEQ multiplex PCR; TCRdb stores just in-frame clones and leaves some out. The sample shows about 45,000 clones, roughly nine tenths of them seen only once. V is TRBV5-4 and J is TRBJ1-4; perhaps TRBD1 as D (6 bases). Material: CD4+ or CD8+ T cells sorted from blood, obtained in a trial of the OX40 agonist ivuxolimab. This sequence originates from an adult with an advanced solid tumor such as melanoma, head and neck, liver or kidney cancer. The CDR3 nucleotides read TGTGCCACGTCACAGGGTGGGAATGAAAAACTGTTTTTT. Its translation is CATSQGGNEKLFF. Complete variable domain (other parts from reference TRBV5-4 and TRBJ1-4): ETGVTQSPTHLIKTRGQQVTLRCSSQSGHNTVSWYQQALGQGPQFIFQYYREEENGRGNFPPRFSGLQFPNYSSELNVNALELDDSALYLCATSQGGNEKLFFGSGTQLSVL.